This TCR beta chain was profiled in a study of CD8 T cells in ankylosing spondylitis. Quantitative 5'-RACE with molecular barcodes produced the TCR beta libraries. One entry per CDR3 protein results from TCRdb running MiXCR on the 5' RACE reads. The data show over 450,000 distinct CDR3 sequences, 9.5% to 15% seen once. This clonotype was found many times. Its antigen is unidentified. The study, taken as a whole, reports: Typical of ankylosing spondylitis blood, it appeared, was a TCR beta motif of fewer than ten highly homologous variants. The study looked at matched synovial fluid samples from ankylosing spondylitis patients. Disease-linked clones were reported to be significantly enriched there. Relatively scarce in peripheral blood, disease-linked clones were CD8+.

V was trimmed by 0 bases and J by 0 bases, leaving 6 bases between them. CDR1 is SGHRS and CDR2 is YFSETQ in the germline V gene. This CDR3 contains 15 residues. The TCR originated in a male donor with ankylosing spondylitis. This rearrangement joins TRBV5-1 to TRBJ2-2; D uncertain. Sequences were obtained from blood, either unsorted or a sorted T cell fraction (not recorded which). CDR3 region: CASSLGASNTGELFF. CDR3 DNA: TGCGCCAGCAGCTTGGGGGCCTCGAACACCGGGGAGCTGTTTTTT. Full variable domain (remainder filled in from reference TRBV5-1 and TRBJ2-2): KAGVTQTPRYLIKTRGQQVTLSCSPISGHRSVSWYQQTPGQGLQFLFEYFSETQRNKGNFPGRFSGRQFSNSRSEMNVSTLELGDSALYLCASSLGASNTGELFFGEGSRLTVL.